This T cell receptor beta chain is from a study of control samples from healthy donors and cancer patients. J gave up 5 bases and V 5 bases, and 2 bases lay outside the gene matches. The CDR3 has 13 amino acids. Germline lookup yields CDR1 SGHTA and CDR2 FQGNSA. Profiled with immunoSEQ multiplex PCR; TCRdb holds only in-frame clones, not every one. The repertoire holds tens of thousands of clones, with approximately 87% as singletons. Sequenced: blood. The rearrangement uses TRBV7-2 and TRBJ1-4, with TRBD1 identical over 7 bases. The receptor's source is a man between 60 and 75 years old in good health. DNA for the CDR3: TGTGCCAGCAGCGCGGGACAGAATGAAAAACTGTTTTTT. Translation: CASSAGQNEKLFF.